Listed below are T cell receptor beta chains from one sample, sequenced in a study of blood T cell repertoires in COVID-19. Libraries were prepared by immunoSEQ multiplex PCR; TCRdb keeps only in-frame clonotypes and omits some of them. The table includes 30,000 to 45,000 clones, around four fifths detected once. Sequencing used peripheral blood. The receptors were sampled from a human donor in a cohort sampled during active COVID-19. The CDR3 runs from the conserved cysteine through the conserved F or W. The D gene is left open where the match is weak. Clone size appears in some rows only: once, few, many, or a class for an expanded clone.

size | J | V | D | DNA | CDR3
- | TRBJ1-1 | TRBV2 | - | TGTGCCAGCAGACCCTATCGCAACACTGAAGCTTTCTTT | CASRPYRNTEAFF
- | TRBJ1-5 | TRBV3-1/TRBV3-2 | - | TGTGCCAGCAGCCGATCAGATAGCAATCAGCCCCAGCATTTT | CASSRSDSNQPQHF
- | TRBJ2-7 | TRBV6-6 | - | TGTGCCAGCAGTTACGATGGAGACGAGCAGTACTTC | CASSYDGDEQYF
- | TRBJ2-1 | TRBV5-1 | - | TGCGCCAGCAGCTTGGGAGGGTATGAGCAGTTCTTC | CASSLGGYEQFF
once | TRBJ2-1 | TRBV6-1 | TRBD1 | TGTGCCAGCAGTGATCCCCCGGGACAGGGTTTGGACAATGAGCAGTTCTTC | CASSDPPGQGLDNEQFF
- | TRBJ2-3 | TRBV7-2 | - | TGTGCCAGCAGCCCGAACGGGGACACCTATACGCAGTATTTT | CASSPNGDTYTQYF
once | TRBJ1-5 | TRBV18 | TRBD1 | TGTGCCAGCTCACCAGAACAGGGGTATAGCAATCAGCCCCAGCATTTT | CASSPEQGYSNQPQHF
few | TRBJ1-4 | TRBV6-6 | TRBD1 | TGTGCCACCAGACAGGGGAACGCCGCTAATGAAAAACTGTTTTTT | CATRQGNAANEKLFF
- | TRBJ2-1 | TRBV12-5 | - | TGTGCTAGTGGTTTGGTACTCCCGTTCCTAGTAGACGGAACAAATGAGCAGTTCTTC | CASGLVLPFLVDGTNEQFF
few | TRBJ1-1 | TRBV7-2 | - | TGTGCCAGCAGCTTTTCAGTGAACACTGAAGCTTTCTTT | CASSFSVNTEAFF
- | TRBJ2-5 | TRBV5-1 | TRBD2 | TGCGCCAGCAATCTCGGGGGGGGCCAAGAGACCCAGTACTTC | CASNLGGGQETQYF